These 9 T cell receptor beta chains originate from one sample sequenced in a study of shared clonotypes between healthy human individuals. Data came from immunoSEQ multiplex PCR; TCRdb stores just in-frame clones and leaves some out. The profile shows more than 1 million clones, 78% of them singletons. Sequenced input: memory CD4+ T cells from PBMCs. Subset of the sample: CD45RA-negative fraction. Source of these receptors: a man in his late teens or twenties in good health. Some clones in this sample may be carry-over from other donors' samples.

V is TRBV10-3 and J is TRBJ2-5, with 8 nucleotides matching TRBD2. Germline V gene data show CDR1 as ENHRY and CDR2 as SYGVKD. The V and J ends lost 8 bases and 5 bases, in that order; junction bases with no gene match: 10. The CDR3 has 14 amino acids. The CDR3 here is CAIREGGGIETQYF. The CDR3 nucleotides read TGTGCCATCCGGGAGGGAGGGGGGATCGAGACCCAGTACTTC.

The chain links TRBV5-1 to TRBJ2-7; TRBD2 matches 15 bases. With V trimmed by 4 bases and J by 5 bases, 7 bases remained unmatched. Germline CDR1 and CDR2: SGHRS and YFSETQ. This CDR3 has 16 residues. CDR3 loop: CASSPGGLAGGDEQYF. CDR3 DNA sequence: TGCGCCAGCAGCCCCGGGGGACTAGCGGGAGGCGACGAGCAGTACTTC.

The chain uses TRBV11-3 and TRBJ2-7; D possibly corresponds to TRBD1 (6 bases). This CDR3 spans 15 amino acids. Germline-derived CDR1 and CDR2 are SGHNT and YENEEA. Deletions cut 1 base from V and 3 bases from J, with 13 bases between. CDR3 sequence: CASSLGTGHFYEQYF. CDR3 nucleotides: TGTGCCAGCAGCTTAGGAACGGGACACTTCTACGAGCAGTACTTC.

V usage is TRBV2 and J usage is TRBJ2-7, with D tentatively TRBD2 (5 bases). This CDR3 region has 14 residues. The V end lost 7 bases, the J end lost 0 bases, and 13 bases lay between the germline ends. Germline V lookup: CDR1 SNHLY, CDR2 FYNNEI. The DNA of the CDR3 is TGTGCCAGCAATTATGGCGGGCCCTCCTACGAGCAGTACTTC. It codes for CASNYGGPSYEQYF. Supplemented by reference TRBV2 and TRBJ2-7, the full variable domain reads EPEVTQTPSHQVTQMGQEVILRCVPISNHLYFYWYRQILGQKVEFLVSFYNNEISEKSEIFDDQFSVERPDGSNFTLKIRSTKLEDSAMYFCASNYGGPSYEQYFGPGTRLTVT.

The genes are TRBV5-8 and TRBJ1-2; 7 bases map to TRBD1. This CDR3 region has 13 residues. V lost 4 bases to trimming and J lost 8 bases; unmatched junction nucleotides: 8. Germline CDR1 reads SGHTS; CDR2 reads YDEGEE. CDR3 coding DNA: TGTGCCAGCAGCCTCATCGGACAGGACGGCTACACCTTC. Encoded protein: CASSLIGQDGYTF.

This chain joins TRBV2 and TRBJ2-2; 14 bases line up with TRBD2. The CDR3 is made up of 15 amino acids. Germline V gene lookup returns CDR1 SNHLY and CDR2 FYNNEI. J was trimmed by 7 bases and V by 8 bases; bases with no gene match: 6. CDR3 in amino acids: CASGGGTSGSGELFF. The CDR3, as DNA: TGTGCCAGCGGCGGAGGGACTAGCGGGAGCGGGGAGCTGTTTTTT.

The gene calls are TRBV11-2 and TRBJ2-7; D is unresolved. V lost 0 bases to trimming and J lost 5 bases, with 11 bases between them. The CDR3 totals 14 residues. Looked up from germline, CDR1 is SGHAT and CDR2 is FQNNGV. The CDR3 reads CASSLDSSPNEQYF. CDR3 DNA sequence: TGTGCCAGCAGCTTAGACAGTTCTCCTAACGAGCAGTACTTC.

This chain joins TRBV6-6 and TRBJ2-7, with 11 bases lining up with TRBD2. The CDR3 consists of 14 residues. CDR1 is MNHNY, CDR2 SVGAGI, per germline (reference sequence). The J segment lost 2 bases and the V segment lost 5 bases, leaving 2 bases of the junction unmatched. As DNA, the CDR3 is TGTGCCAGCAGTCCGGGACTAGCGGCCTACGAGCAGTACTTC. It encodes CASSPGLAAYEQYF.

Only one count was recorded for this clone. CDR3 nucleotide sequence: TGTGCCAGCAGCTTGGCCACCGGGACAGGGATCTCCTACGAGCAGTACTTC. Protein: CASSLATGTGISYEQYF. The chain uses TRBV7-2 and TRBJ2-7; TRBD1 matches at 9 bases. CDR3 length equals 17 residues. V was pared by 3 bases and J by 0 bases, with 9 bases of the junction left unmatched. Germline CDR1 reads SGHTA; CDR2 reads FQGNSA.